These 14 T cell receptor beta chains came from one sample sequenced in a study of shared clonotypes between healthy human individuals. Clones were read by immunoSEQ multiplex PCR, and TCRdb kept only the in-frame ones, dropping some. The table shows more than 2,000,000 clones, with approximately 90% occurring only once. The sample consisted of naive CD4+ T cells sorted from blood. The subset was: CD45RA+ positively selected. Receptors originate from a man between 18 and 29 years old in good health.

This rearrangement joins TRBV19 to TRBJ1-1, with 7 bases identical to TRBD1. CDR3 length: 15 residues. J gave up 2 bases and V 3 bases, and 6 bases lay outside the gene matches. Germline V CDR1 and CDR2: LNHDA, SQIVND (reference sequence). Here the CDR3 reads CASSIVDRLNTEAFF. The CDR3 DNA follows: TGTGCCAGTAGTATCGTGGACAGGCTTAACACTGAAGCTTTCTTT.

The chain carries TRBV19 and TRBJ2-7; a weak D match, TRBD1 (6 bases). This CDR3 has 19 residues. Germline V CDR1 and CDR2: LNHDA, SQIVND (reference sequence). Trimming removed 0 bases at V and 5 bases at J, with 26 bases between. Here the CDR3 DNA reads TGTGCCAGTAGTATAGATTCACGGGACAAAGAAAAATTAGGGAACGAGCAGTACTTC. It is translated as CASSIDSRDKEKLGNEQYF.

The chain recombines TRBV30 with TRBJ2-7; D is perhaps TRBD2 (5 bases). Germline CDR1 and CDR2: GTSNPN and SVGIG (reference sequence). This CDR3 has 14 residues. V dropped 0 bases and J dropped 3 bases, with 12 bases sitting between them. CDR3 in DNA: TGTGCCTGGAGTGTACGGACTGCCTACTACGAGCAGTACTTC. Amino acid sequence: CAWSVRTAYYEQYF.

The chain uses TRBV6-5 and TRBJ2-7; 11 positions match TRBD2. The CDR3 runs 16 residues. Germline CDR1 is MNHEY and CDR2 is SVGAGI. Unmatched junction bases numbered 13, after V lost 4 bases and J lost 8 bases. CDR3 DNA sequence: TGTGCCAGCAGTTCACTAGCGGGGGATACTTTTAAAAAGCAGTACTTC. Encoded protein: CASSSLAGDTFKKQYF.

The genes are TRBV29-1 and TRBJ2-5, with D possibly matching TRBD2 (6 bases). Germline V gives CDR1 SQVTM, CDR2 ANQGSEA. The CDR3 covers 15 residues. Trimming cost V 6 bases and J 2 bases, with 19 bases left between them. DNA for the CDR3: TGCAGCGTCTGTGAGCCGGGACTCCCTCAAGAGACCCAGTACTTC. Its translation: CSVCEPGLPQETQYF. The full variable domain, its missing parts supplied by reference TRBV29-1 and TRBJ2-5, is SAVISQKPSRDICQRGTSLTIQCQVDSQVTMMFWYRQQPGQSLTLIATANQGSEATYESGFVIDKFPISRPNLTFSTLTVSNMSPEDSSIYLCSVCEPGLPQETQYFGPGTRLLVL.

The chain is built from TRBV4-2 and TRBJ2-5; no firm D call. Germline V gene sequence: CDR1 LGHNA, CDR2 YNFKEQ. This CDR3 has 16 residues. Trimming stripped 0 bases from V and 4 bases from J, with 15 bases between. The CDR3 reads CASSQEGWGGGETQYF. The CDR3 region has the DNA TGTGCCAGCAGCCAAGAAGGGTGGGGTGGCGGAGAGACCCAGTACTTC.

This sequence joins TRBV21-1 and TRBJ1-2. TRBV21-1 represents a pseudogene. The CDR3 has 16 amino acids. This chain's CDR3 is CASSPLAVRGNYGYTF. In DNA, the CDR3 is TGTGCCAGCAGTCCCTTAGCAGTCCGAGGGAACTATGGCTACACCTTC.

The rearrangement uses TRBV18 and TRBJ1-5; D is undetermined. CDR1 KGHSH and CDR2 LQKENI come from the germline V gene. The ends were cut back, 3 bases at V and 5 bases at J, with 8 bases in the middle. The CDR3 runs 13 residues. The CDR3 reads CASSPLLDQPQHF. The CDR3 region has the DNA TGTGCCAGCTCACCCCTTCTGGATCAGCCCCAGCATTTT.

This sequence joins TRBV5-6 and TRBJ1-6, with TRBD1 matching 8 bases. The CDR3 extends over 15 amino acids. V shed 5 bases and J 10 bases; nucleotides not matched to a gene: 11. Per germline, CDR1 SGHDT and CDR2 YYEEEE. CDR3 nucleotide sequence: TGTGCCAGCAGGATCCGGGACAGGACGCTATCACCCCTCCACTTT. This encodes CASRIRDRTLSPLHF.

The chain carries TRBV4-1 and TRBJ2-1; TRBD2 agrees at 10 bases. Germline V gene lookup returns CDR1 MGHRA and CDR2 YSYEKL. The J segment lost 3 bases and the V segment lost 3 bases, leaving 8 bases of the junction unmatched. The CDR3 is made up of 17 amino acids. The chain's CDR3 is CASSQGPSGSHYNEQFF. The DNA for the CDR3 is TGCGCCAGCAGCCAGGGCCCTAGCGGGAGTCACTACAATGAGCAGTTCTTC.

This clone has just one count. The rearrangement links TRBV29-1 to TRBJ2-1, with D maybe TRBD2 (5 bases). The germline V and J ends were trimmed by 4 bases and 5 bases, with 12 bases remaining between them. Looked up from germline, CDR1 is SQVTM and CDR2 is ANQGSEA. This CDR3 contains 13 residues. For the CDR3, the DNA is TGCAGCGTTGGGACTCCCCAAAACAATGAGCAGTTCTTC. This encodes CSVGTPQNNEQFF.

As to this clone: The same CDR3 arises from other DNA sequences in this sample as well. The chain uses TRBV19 and TRBJ2-7; D is perhaps TRBD1 or TRBD2 (5 bases each). CDR3 size: 14 residues. Germline CDR1 is LNHDA and CDR2 is SQIVND (reference sequence). The V gene lost 3 bases and the J gene lost 2 bases, with 11 bases spanning the gap. The CDR3 region is CASSISGTTYEQYF. CDR3 nucleotides: TGTGCCAGTAGTATTTCAGGGACCACCTACGAGCAGTACTTC.

This clone was seen just once. This sequence joins TRBV5-6 and TRBJ2-7; 11 positions agree with TRBD2. The CDR3 spans 18 residues. CDR1 SGHDT and CDR2 YYEEEE come from the germline V gene. The V and J ends lost 1 base and 2 bases, in that order; junction bases with no gene match: 11. CDR3 in amino acids: CASSLTPLLAGVTYEQYF. In DNA form, the CDR3 reads TGTGCCAGCAGCTTGACCCCCCTACTAGCGGGAGTCACCTACGAGCAGTACTTC.

About this clone: Other DNA sequences in this specimen translate into the identical CDR3. The rearrangement uses TRBV6-6 and TRBJ2-3; no reliable D call. Germline CDR1 MNHNY, CDR2 SVGAGI (reference sequence). The V end lost 2 bases, the J end lost 1 base, and 10 bases lay between the germline ends. This CDR3 comprises 15 residues. The CDR3 region has the DNA TGTGCCAGCAGTTACGTGGCAGGACGCACAGATACGCAGTATTTT. Amino acid sequence: CASSYVAGRTDTQYF.